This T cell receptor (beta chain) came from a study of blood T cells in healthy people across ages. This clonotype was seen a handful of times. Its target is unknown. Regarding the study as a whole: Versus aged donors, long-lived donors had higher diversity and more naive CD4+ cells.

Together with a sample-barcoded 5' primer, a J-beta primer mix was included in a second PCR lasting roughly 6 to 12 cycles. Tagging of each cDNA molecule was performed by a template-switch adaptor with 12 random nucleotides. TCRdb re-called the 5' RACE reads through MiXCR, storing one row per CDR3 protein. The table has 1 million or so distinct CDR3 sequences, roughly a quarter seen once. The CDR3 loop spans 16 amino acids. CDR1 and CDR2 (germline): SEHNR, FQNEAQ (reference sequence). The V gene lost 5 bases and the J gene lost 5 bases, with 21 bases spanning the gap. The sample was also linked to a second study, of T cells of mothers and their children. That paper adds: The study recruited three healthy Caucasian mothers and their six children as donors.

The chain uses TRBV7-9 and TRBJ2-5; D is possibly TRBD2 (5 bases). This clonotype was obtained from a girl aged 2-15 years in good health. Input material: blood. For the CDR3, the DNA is TGTGCCAGCAGCATTAACTGGAGGTTGGCCATGGAGACCCAGTACTTC. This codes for CASSINWRLAMETQYF.